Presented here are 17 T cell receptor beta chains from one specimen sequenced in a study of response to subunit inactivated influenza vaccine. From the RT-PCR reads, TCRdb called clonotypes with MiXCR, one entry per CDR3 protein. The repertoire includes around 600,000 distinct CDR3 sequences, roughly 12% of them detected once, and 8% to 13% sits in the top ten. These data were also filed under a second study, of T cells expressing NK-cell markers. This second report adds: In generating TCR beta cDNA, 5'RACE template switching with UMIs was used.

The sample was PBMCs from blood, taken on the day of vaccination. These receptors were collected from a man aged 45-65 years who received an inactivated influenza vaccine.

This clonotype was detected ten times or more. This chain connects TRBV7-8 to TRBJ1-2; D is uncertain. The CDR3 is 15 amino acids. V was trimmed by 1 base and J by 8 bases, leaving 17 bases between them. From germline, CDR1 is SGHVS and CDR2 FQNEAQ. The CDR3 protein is CASSLERVALQGYTF. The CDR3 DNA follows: TGTGCCAGCAGCTTAGAGAGGGTTGCCCTTCAAGGCTACACCTTC.

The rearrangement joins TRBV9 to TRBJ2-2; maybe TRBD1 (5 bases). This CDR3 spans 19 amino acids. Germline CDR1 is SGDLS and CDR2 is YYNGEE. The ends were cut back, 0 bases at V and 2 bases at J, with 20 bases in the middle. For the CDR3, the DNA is TGTGCCAGCAGCGTAGATGTAAGGGGTGTTACTACAAACACCGGGGAGCTGTTTTTT. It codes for CASSVDVRGVTTNTGELFF.

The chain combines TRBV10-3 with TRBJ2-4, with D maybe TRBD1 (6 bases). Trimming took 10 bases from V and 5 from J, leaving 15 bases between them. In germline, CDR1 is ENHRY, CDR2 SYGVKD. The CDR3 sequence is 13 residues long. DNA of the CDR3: TGTGCCACGACGGACAGAGAGGAAAACATTCAGTACTTC. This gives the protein CATTDREENIQYF.

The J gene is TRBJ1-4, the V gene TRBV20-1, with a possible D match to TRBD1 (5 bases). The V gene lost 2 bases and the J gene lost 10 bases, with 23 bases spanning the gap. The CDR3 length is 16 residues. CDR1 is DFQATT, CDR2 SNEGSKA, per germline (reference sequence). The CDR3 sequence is CSARKIGALYDVKLFF. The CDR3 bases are TGCAGTGCTAGAAAAATAGGGGCCCTCTATGACGTAAAACTGTTTTTT.

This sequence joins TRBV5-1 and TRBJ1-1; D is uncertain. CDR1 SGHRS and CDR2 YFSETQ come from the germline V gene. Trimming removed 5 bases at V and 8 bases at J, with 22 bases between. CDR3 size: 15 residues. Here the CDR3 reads CASSRAAAVKPEAFF. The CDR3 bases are TGCGCCAGCAGTCGTGCCGCGGCCGTCAAGCCGGAAGCTTTCTTT.

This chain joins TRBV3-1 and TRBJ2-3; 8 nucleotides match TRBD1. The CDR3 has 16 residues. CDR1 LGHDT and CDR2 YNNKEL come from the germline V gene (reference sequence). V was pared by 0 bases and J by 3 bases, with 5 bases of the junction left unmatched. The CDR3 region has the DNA TGTGCCAGCAGCCAAGATCCAGGGGGCCGAACAGATACGCAGTATTTT. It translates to CASSQDPGGRTDTQYF.

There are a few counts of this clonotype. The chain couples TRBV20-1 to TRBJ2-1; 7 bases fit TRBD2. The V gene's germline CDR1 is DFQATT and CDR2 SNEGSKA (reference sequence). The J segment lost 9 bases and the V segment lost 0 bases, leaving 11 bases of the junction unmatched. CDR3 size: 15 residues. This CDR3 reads CSARDLGLGYSEQFF. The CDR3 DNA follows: TGCAGTGCTAGAGATCTCGGACTAGGTTACTCTGAGCAGTTCTTC.

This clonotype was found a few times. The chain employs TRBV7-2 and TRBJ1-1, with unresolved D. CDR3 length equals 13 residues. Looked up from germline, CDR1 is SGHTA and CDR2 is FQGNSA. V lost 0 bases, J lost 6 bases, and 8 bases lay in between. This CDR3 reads CASSLAQASEAFF. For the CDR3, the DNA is TGTGCCAGCAGCTTAGCGCAGGCTTCTGAAGCTTTCTTT.

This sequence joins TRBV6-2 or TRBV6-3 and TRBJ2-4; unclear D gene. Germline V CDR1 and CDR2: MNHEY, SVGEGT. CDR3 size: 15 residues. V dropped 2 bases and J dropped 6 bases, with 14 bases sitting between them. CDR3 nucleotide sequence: TGTGCCAGCAGTTACGGTGGTGGCTCCATAAACATTCAGTACTTC. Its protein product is CASSYGGGSINIQYF.

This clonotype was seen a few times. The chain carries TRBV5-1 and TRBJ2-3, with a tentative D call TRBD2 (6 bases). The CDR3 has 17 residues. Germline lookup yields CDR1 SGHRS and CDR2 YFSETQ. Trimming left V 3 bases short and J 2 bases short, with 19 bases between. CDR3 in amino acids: CASSSGGTVAHTDTQYF. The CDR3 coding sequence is TGCGCCAGCAGCTCTGGCGGGACTGTCGCCCACACAGATACGCAGTATTTT.

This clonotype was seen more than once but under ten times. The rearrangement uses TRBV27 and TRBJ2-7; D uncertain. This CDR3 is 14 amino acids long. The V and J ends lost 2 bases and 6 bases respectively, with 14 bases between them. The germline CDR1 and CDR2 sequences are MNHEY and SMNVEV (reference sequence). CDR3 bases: TGTGCCAGCAGTTTAAGGTCTGCTGGTATCGAGCAGTACTTC. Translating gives CASSLRSAGIEQYF.

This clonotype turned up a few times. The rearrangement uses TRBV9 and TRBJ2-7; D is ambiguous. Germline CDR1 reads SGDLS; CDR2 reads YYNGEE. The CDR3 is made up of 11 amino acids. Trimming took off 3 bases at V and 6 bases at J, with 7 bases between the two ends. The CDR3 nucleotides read TGTGCCAGCAGCGGACTGGGCGAGCAGTACTTC. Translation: CASSGLGEQYF.

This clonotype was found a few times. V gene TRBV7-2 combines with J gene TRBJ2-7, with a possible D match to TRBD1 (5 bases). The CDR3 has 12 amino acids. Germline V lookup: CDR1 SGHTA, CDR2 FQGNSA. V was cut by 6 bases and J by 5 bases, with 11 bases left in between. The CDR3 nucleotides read TGTGCCAGCAGGGGCAGGGTTCACGAGCAGTACTTC. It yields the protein CASRGRVHEQYF.

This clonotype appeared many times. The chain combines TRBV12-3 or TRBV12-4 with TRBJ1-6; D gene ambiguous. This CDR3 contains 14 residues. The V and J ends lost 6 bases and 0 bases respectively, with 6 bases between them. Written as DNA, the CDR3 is TGTGCCAGCAGACGGAGCTCCTATAATTCACCCCTCCACTTT. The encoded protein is CASRRSSYNSPLHF.

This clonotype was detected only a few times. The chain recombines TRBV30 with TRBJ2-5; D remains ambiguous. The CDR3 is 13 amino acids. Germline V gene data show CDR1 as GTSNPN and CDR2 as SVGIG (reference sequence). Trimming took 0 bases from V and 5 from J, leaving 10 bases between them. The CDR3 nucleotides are TGTGCCTGGAGTGTGGGTCTGATGGAGACCCAGTACTTC. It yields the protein CAWSVGLMETQYF. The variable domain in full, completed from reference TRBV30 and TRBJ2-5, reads SQTIHQWPATLVQPVGSPLSLECTVEGTSNPNLYWYRQAAGRGLQLLFYSVGIGQISSEVPQNLSASRPQDRQFILSSKKLLLSDSGFYLCAWSVGLMETQYFGPGTRLLVL.

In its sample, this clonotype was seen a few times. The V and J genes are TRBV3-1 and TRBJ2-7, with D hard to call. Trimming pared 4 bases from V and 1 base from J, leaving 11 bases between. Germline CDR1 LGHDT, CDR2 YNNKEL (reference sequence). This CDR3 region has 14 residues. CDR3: CASSLSLKSYEQYF. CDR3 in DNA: TGTGCCAGCAGCCTCAGCCTTAAATCCTACGAGCAGTACTTC.

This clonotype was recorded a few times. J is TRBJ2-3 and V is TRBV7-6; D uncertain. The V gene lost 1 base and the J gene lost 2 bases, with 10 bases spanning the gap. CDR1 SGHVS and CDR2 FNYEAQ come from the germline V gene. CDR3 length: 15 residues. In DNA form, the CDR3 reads TGTGCCAGCAGCTTAGGTGCCGGATACACAGATACGCAGTATTTT. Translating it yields CASSLGAGYTDTQYF.